What follows are 26 T cell receptor beta chains derived from one specimen sequenced in a study of cytomegalovirus exposure and HLA in healthy donors. The PCR ran on 60 Vbeta and 13 Jbeta primers. The data were produced by immunoSEQ multiplex PCR, yet TCRdb's version contains in-frame clones alone and is incomplete. The sample lists 250,000 to 350,000 clones; roughly 85% were seen once. Sample: PBMCs. The receptors were gathered from a man aged 35-49 years in good health and CMV-seropositive.

The chain couples TRBV14 to TRBJ2-7; 7 positions agree with TRBD1. The trim removed 1 base at V and 2 bases at J, leaving 5 bases unmatched. The germline gives CDR1 SGHDN, CDR2 FVKESK. The length of the CDR3 is 15 residues. The CDR3 is CASSQVLTGAYEQYF. The CDR3 coding sequence is TGTGCCAGCAGCCAAGTTCTTACAGGGGCCTACGAGCAGTACTTC.

The chain joins TRBV5-4 to TRBJ2-4, with a weak D call TRBD2 (6 bases). The germline V gene encodes CDR1 SGHNT and CDR2 YYREEE (reference sequence). V shed 2 bases and J shed 0 bases, with 12 bases lying between them. CDR3 length: 16 residues. The CDR3 DNA sequence: TGTGCCAGCAGCTTCGCGGGAACTCTAGCCAAAAACATTCAGTACTTC. Encoded protein: CASSFAGTLAKNIQYF.

The chain links TRBV6-6 to TRBJ1-4; possibly TRBD1 for D (5 bases). Germline CDR1 is MNHNY and CDR2 is SVGAGI (reference sequence). The V and J ends lost 7 bases and 4 bases respectively, with 10 bases between them. This CDR3 contains 13 residues. CDR3 sequence (DNA): TGTGCCAGCACCGGACACGTTAATGAAAAACTGTTTTTT. Translating gives CASTGHVNEKLFF.

The chain recombines TRBV28 with TRBJ1-1; 9 nucleotides match TRBD1. Germline trimming cut 4 bases from V and 5 bases from J; bases unmatched to any gene: 8. Looked up from germline, CDR1 is MDHEN and CDR2 is SYDVKM. This CDR3 has 15 amino acids. CDR3 sequence reads: CASSSLTGGRTEAFF. DNA of the CDR3: TGTGCCAGCAGTTCCTTGACAGGGGGGAGGACTGAAGCTTTCTTT. The full variable domain, completed using reference TRBV28 and TRBJ1-1, is DVKVTQSSRYLVKRTGEKVFLECVQDMDHENMFWYRQDPGLGLRLIYFSYDVKMKEKGDIPEGYSVSREKKERFSLILESASTNQTSMYLCASSSLTGGRTEAFFGQGTRLTVV.

In this sample, this clone turned up a few times. The chain uses TRBV2 and TRBJ1-5; D is ambiguous. Trimming took 6 bases from V and 2 from J, leaving 8 bases between them. CDR1 SNHLY and CDR2 FYNNEI come from the germline V gene. The CDR3 has 13 amino acids. The CDR3 DNA is TGTGCCAGCAGGGGAGATGGCAATCAGCCCCAGCATTTT. Protein: CASRGDGNQPQHF.

The V and J genes are TRBV9 and TRBJ2-5; 12 bases map to TRBD2. The germline CDR1 and CDR2 sequences are SGDLS and YYNGEE. The CDR3 length is 17 residues. J was trimmed by 4 bases and V by 3 bases; bases with no gene match: 10. The CDR3 reads CASSASPLAGGVETQYF. CDR3 in DNA: TGTGCCAGCAGCGCCTCACCGCTAGCGGGAGGGGTAGAGACCCAGTACTTC.

The chain recombines TRBV15 with TRBJ2-4; TRBD1 agrees at 9 bases. Germline lookup yields CDR1 LNHNV and CDR2 YYDKDF (reference sequence). V lost 3 bases, J lost 6 bases, and 6 bases stayed unmatched. CDR3 length: 15 amino acids. The CDR3 DNA sequence: TGTGCCACCAGCAGCGACAGGGGGAATTCAAACATTCAGTACTTC. It yields the protein CATSSDRGNSNIQYF.

The chain joins TRBV7-6 to TRBJ2-5; D is unclear. The CDR3 extends over 14 amino acids. V gave up 2 bases and J gave up 3 bases, with 10 bases separating them. In germline, CDR1 is SGHVS, CDR2 FNYEAQ. For the CDR3, the DNA is TGTGCCAGCAGCTTAAGATCCAGAAAAGAGACCCAGTACTTC. As protein: CASSLRSRKETQYF.

The rearrangement uses TRBV25-1 and TRBJ2-7; maybe TRBD1 (5 bases). Germline V gene lookup returns CDR1 MGHDK and CDR2 SYGVNS. This CDR3 comprises 13 residues. V was shortened by 6 bases and J by 6 bases, with 15 bases between the two germline ends. As DNA, the CDR3 is TGTGCCAGCAGGGGGCCCGCTAAACCCGAGCAGTACTTC. Protein sequence: CASRGPAKPEQYF.

J is TRBJ2-7 and V is TRBV19, with 10 nucleotides matching TRBD2. V lost 5 bases, J lost 3 bases, and 4 bases stayed unmatched. Germline V gives CDR1 LNHDA, CDR2 SQIVND (reference sequence). This CDR3 spans 14 amino acids. In DNA, the CDR3 is TGTGCCAGTAGTCCTGGACTAGCGGTCTACGAGCAGTACTTC. Translated, it gives CASSPGLAVYEQYF.

V is TRBV5-1 and J is TRBJ2-3; a weak D match, TRBD1 (6 bases). CDR1 is SGHRS, CDR2 YFSETQ, per germline. The CDR3 sequence is 15 residues long. The germline V and J ends were trimmed by 0 bases and 2 bases, with 10 bases remaining between them. CDR3: CASSLADRVTDTQYF. CDR3 nucleotide sequence: TGCGCCAGCAGCTTGGCGGACAGAGTCACAGATACGCAGTATTTT.

The rearrangement links TRBV7-6 to TRBJ2-1, with 7 bases aligning to TRBD2. V lost 2 bases, J lost 0 bases, and 7 bases stayed unmatched. The CDR3 totals 17 residues. CDR1 is SGHVS and CDR2 is FNYEAQ in the germline V gene. CDR3 coding DNA: TGTGCCAGCAGCTTAAATCCAGCGGGGAGCTCCTACAATGAGCAGTTCTTC. It translates to CASSLNPAGSSYNEQFF.

CDR3 sequence (DNA): TGTGCCAGCAGGGATGGACAGGGTTCCAAAAACATTCAGTACTTC. It translates to CASRDGQGSKNIQYF. This chain joins TRBV6-6 and TRBJ2-4, with 8 bases lining up with TRBD1. With 6 bases clipped from V and 2 bases from J, the junction kept 6 bases outside the gene matches. Germline V gene data show CDR1 as MNHNY and CDR2 as SVGAGI (reference sequence). The CDR3 totals 15 residues.

The chain combines TRBV7-3 with TRBJ1-2, with 10 bases matching TRBD1. The CDR3 consists of 16 residues. Germline CDR1 SGHTA, CDR2 FQGTGA. V was pared by 5 bases and J by 5 bases, with 11 bases of the junction left unmatched. The CDR3 loop is CASSEGQGFTHYGYTF. CDR3 DNA: TGTGCCAGCAGCGAGGGACAGGGGTTCACCCATTATGGCTACACCTTC.

The chain uses TRBV2 and TRBJ1-6; D not resolved. Trimming left V 9 bases short and J 8 bases short, with 14 bases between. The CDR3 length is 13 residues. Germline V gene sequence: CDR1 SNHLY, CDR2 FYNNEI. The CDR3 protein is CASMRREDSPLHF. The CDR3 DNA follows: TGTGCCAGTATGAGGAGGGAGGATTCACCCCTCCACTTT.

V and J are TRBV27 and TRBJ1-2, with 7 bases fitting TRBD1. The CDR3 is 19 residues long. Per the germline V gene, CDR1 is MNHEY and CDR2 is SMNVEV (reference sequence). V lost 0 bases, J lost 8 bases, and 21 bases stayed unmatched. This CDR3 is CASSLSVASTGTPLGGYTF. Written as DNA, the CDR3 is TGTGCCAGCAGTTTATCCGTCGCGTCGACAGGGACGCCGTTAGGGGGCTACACCTTC.

J is TRBJ2-7 and V is TRBV7-9; perhaps TRBD1 as D (5 bases). Trimming stripped 1 base from V and 0 bases from J, with 7 bases between. Per the germline V gene, CDR1 is SEHNR and CDR2 is FQNEAQ (reference sequence). The CDR3 loop spans 14 amino acids. CDR3 sequence: CASSLEQDSYEQYF. The CDR3 coding sequence is TGTGCCAGCAGCTTAGAACAGGACTCCTACGAGCAGTACTTC.

CDR3 nucleotide sequence: TGCGCCACCCAGGGTCTCGGGGGACGGGCCAAAAACATTCAGTACTTC. Its translation: CATQGLGGRAKNIQYF. The chain joins TRBV10-1 to TRBJ2-4, with D perhaps matching TRBD2 (6 bases). The CDR3 contains 16 residues. Germline assignment: CDR1 WNHNN and CDR2 SYGVQD (reference sequence). Trimming left V 10 bases short and J 1 base short, with 20 bases between.

This clone has only one observation. Written as DNA, the CDR3 is TGTGCCAGCAGCTCCCCGGACCGGGAAGTGGACATTCAGTACTTC. Translating gives CASSSPDREVDIQYF. The rearrangement joins TRBV7-9 to TRBJ2-4; the D gene is possibly TRBD2 (5 bases). Germline V gives CDR1 SEHNR, CDR2 FQNEAQ (reference sequence). The CDR3 has 15 amino acids. Deletions cut 4 bases from V and 8 bases from J, with 18 bases between.

V and J are TRBV29-1 and TRBJ1-4, with D maybe TRBD1 (5 bases). The CDR3 runs to 14 residues. Germline V gene sequence: CDR1 SQVTM, CDR2 ANQGSEA. The V and J ends lost 4 bases and 5 bases respectively, with 14 bases between them. CDR3 nucleotide sequence: TGCAGCGTTGGCTGGTCAGGGAGGAATGAAAAACTGTTTTTT. Protein: CSVGWSGRNEKLFF.

The chain carries TRBV28 and TRBJ2-3, with 10 positions matching TRBD1. The CDR3 totals 16 residues. The V gene's germline CDR1 is MDHEN and CDR2 SYDVKM. Trimming took 5 bases from V and 3 from J; bases not matched to a gene: 8. CDR3 amino acids: CASSPEAGQGTDTQYF. The CDR3 bases are TGTGCCAGCAGTCCCGAAGCGGGACAGGGGACAGATACGCAGTATTTT.

The CDR3 spells CASSLTTGVNQPQHF. As DNA, the CDR3 is TGTGCCAGCAGCTTAACGACAGGGGTCAATCAGCCCCAGCATTTT. The rearrangement links TRBV7-9 to TRBJ1-5, with 8 bases lining up with TRBD1. Germline V gene data show CDR1 as SEHNR and CDR2 as FQNEAQ (reference sequence). J gave up 3 bases and V 2 bases, and 3 bases lay outside the gene matches. The CDR3 consists of 15 residues. The whole variable domain, filled in from reference TRBV7-9 and TRBJ1-5, reads DTGVSQNPRHKITKRGQNVTFRCDPISEHNRLYWYRQTLGQGPEFLTYFQNEAQLEKSRLLSDRFSAERPKGSFSTLEIQRTEQGDSAMYLCASSLTTGVNQPQHFGDGTRLSIL.

Note on this clone: At one end the junction does not follow the germline gene, possibly because of a read error. The genes are TRBV7-9 and TRBJ1-2, with 9 bases lining up with TRBD1. The germline V gene has CDR1 SEHNR and CDR2 FQNEAQ (reference sequence). CDR3 length: 15 residues. CDR3 protein: CSSSSRTGATYGYTF. In nucleotides, the CDR3 is TGTTCCAGCAGCTCTCGGACAGGGGCGACGTATGGCTACACCTTC.

V gene TRBV5-1 combines with J gene TRBJ2-5; 10 nucleotides agree with TRBD2. The CDR3 runs 17 residues. Unmatched junction bases numbered 9, after V lost 0 bases and J lost 4 bases. Germline CDR1 is SGHRS and CDR2 is YFSETQ. This CDR3 is CASSLAEASGSSETQYF. The DNA for the CDR3 is TGCGCCAGCAGCTTGGCCGAGGCTAGCGGGAGTTCAGAGACCCAGTACTTC.

This rearrangement joins TRBV30 to TRBJ2-1; 7 bases align to TRBD2. V shed 1 base and J 5 bases; nucleotides not matched to a gene: 2. CDR3 length: 13 amino acids. The germline CDR1 and CDR2 sequences are GTSNPN and SVGIG (reference sequence). CDR3: CAWSAGTNNEQFF. In DNA form, the CDR3 reads TGTGCCTGGAGTGCCGGGACTAACAATGAGCAGTTCTTC.

The chain is built from TRBV5-1 and TRBJ2-3, with TRBD2 matching 8 bases. CDR1 is SGHRS and CDR2 is YFSETQ in the germline V gene. The CDR3 length is 15 residues. V shed 1 base and J 11 bases; nucleotides not matched to a gene: 12. The CDR3 protein is CASSLNSGSLSGQYF. CDR3 bases: TGCGCCAGCAGCTTGAACAGCGGGAGCCTCTCGGGGCAGTATTTT.